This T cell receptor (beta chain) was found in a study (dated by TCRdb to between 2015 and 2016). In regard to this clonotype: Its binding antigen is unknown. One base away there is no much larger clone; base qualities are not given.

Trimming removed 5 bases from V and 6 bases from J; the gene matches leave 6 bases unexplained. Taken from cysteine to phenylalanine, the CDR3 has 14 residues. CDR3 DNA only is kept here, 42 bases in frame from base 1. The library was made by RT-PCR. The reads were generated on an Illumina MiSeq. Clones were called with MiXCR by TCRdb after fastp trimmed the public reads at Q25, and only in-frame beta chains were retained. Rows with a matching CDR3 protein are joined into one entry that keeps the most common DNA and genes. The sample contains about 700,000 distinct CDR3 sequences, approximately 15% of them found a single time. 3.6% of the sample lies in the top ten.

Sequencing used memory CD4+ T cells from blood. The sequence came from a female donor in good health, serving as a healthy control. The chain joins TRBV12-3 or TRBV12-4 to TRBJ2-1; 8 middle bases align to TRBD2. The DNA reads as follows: TGTGCCAGCAGTAACGGGGGGGGGATCAATGAGCAGTTCTTC. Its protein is CASSNGGGINEQFF.